A selection of T cell receptor beta chains follows, all from one sample in a study of shared clonotypes between healthy human individuals. The table came from immunoSEQ multiplex PCR; TCRdb's copy has only in-frame clones and leaves some out. The data hold roughly 1,500,000 clones, with nearly 99% observed a single time. Source material: naive CD4+ T cells sorted from blood. The receptors were sampled from a man aged 25 to 40 in good health. The CDR3 runs from the conserved cysteine through the conserved F or W. Each record gives: V gene, J gene, D gene, clone size, CDR3 protein, CDR3 DNA. A D gene is named only where the DNA matches it firmly. Size values are once, few and many counts, or a class for expanded clones, and some rows have none.

V: TRBV11-2
J: TRBJ2-5
D: NA
size: NA
CDR3: CASSLVGREETQYF
DNA: TGTGCCAGCAGCTTAGTAGGCAGGGAAGAGACCCAGTACTTC

V: TRBV15
J: TRBJ2-1
D: TRBD2
size: NA
CDR3: CATSRREGEYNEQFF
DNA: TGTGCCACCAGCAGGCGGGAGGGGGAGTACAATGAGCAGTTCTTC

V: TRBV6-5
J: TRBJ1-5
D: NA
size: NA
CDR3: CASKVSVNQPQHF
DNA: TGTGCCAGCAAGGTCAGTGTCAATCAGCCCCAGCATTTT

V: TRBV28
J: TRBJ1-4
D: NA
size: NA
CDR3: CASSLRLSDEKLFF
DNA: TGTGCCAGCAGTTTACGGCTGAGCGATGAAAAACTGTTTTTT

V: TRBV5-1
J: TRBJ1-2
D: NA
size: NA
CDR3: CASSLTTENYGYTF
DNA: TGCGCCAGCAGCTTGACCACAGAGAACTATGGCTACACCTTC

V: TRBV4-2
J: TRBJ2-7
D: TRBD2
size: once
CDR3: CASSQAKASGSERQYF
DNA: TGTGCCAGCAGCCAAGCTAAGGCTAGCGGGAGTGAGCGGCAGTACTTC

V: TRBV11-2
J: TRBJ2-5
D: TRBD1
size: NA
CDR3: CASSFAGGGQETQYF
DNA: TGTGCCAGCAGCTTTGCAGGGGGCGGCCAAGAGACCCAGTACTTC

V: TRBV6-6
J: TRBJ2-4
D: TRBD1
size: NA
CDR3: CASSYGDSIVQYF
DNA: TGTGCCAGCAGTTACGGGGACAGTATAGTTCAGTACTTC

V: TRBV5-1
J: TRBJ2-7
D: NA
size: NA
CDR3: CASQLSDSDEQYF
DNA: TGCGCCAGCCAACTCAGCGATTCCGACGAGCAGTACTTC

V: TRBV28
J: TRBJ2-2
D: NA
size: NA
CDR3: CASSSLNTGELFF
DNA: TGTGCCAGCAGTAGTCTGAACACCGGGGAGCTGTTTTTT

V: TRBV5-4
J: TRBJ2-3
D: NA
size: once
CDR3: CASSLERYTDTQYF
DNA: TGTGCCAGCAGCTTGGAGAGATACACAGATACGCAGTATTTT

V: TRBV18
J: TRBJ2-7
D: NA
size: NA
CDR3: CASSRGEEQYF
DNA: TGTGCCAGCTCACGGGGAGAAGAGCAGTACTTC

V: TRBV6-5
J: TRBJ2-7
D: NA
size: NA
CDR3: CASSYFDRSYEQYF
DNA: TGTGCCAGCAGTTACTTTGACCGAAGTTACGAGCAGTACTTC

V: TRBV19
J: TRBJ2-5
D: TRBD1
size: NA
CDR3: CASSALHGQVETQYF
DNA: TGTGCCAGTAGTGCCTTACATGGACAGGTAGAGACCCAGTACTTC

V: TRBV6-5
J: TRBJ2-7
D: TRBD2
size: NA
CDR3: CASHSIAGGPYEQYF
DNA: TGTGCCAGCCACTCGATAGCGGGAGGACCCTACGAGCAGTACTTC

V: TRBV29-1
J: TRBJ2-2
D: NA
size: NA
CDR3: CSVEETLGAGTGELFF
DNA: TGCAGCGTTGAAGAGACCCTCGGGGCTGGCACCGGGGAGCTGTTTTTT

V: TRBV28
J: TRBJ1-4
D: NA
size: NA
CDR3: CASSPIGQSNEKLFF
DNA: TGTGCCAGCAGTCCTATAGGACAGAGCAATGAAAAACTGTTTTTT

V: TRBV7-9
J: TRBJ2-5
D: NA
size: NA
CDR3: CASSRLVEPQETQYF
DNA: TGTGCCAGCAGCCGACTAGTAGAGCCCCAAGAGACCCAGTACTTC

V: TRBV4-1
J: TRBJ1-2
D: NA
size: NA
CDR3: CASSQAMGVMGRWGYTF
DNA: TGCGCCAGCAGCCAAGCTATGGGGGTAATGGGACGGTGGGGCTACACCTTC

V: TRBV10-3
J: TRBJ2-1
D: NA
size: NA
CDR3: CATTPSTTYNEQFF
DNA: TGTGCCACGACGCCCAGTACTACCTACAATGAGCAGTTCTTC

V: TRBV4-3
J: TRBJ2-7
D: NA
size: once
CDR3: CASSQGTTQYYEQYF
DNA: TGCGCCAGCAGCCAAGGGACTACCCAATACTACGAGCAGTACTTC

V: TRBV5-1
J: TRBJ2-1
D: NA
size: NA
CDR3: CASSADGRDNEQFF
DNA: TGCGCCAGCAGCGCGGATGGACGAGATAATGAGCAGTTCTTC

V: TRBV9
J: TRBJ2-7
D: NA
size: NA
CDR3: CASSPFGGTVTYEQYF
DNA: TGTGCCAGCAGTCCGTTTGGGGGGACAGTCACCTACGAGCAGTACTTC

V: TRBV5-1
J: TRBJ2-1
D: TRBD1
size: NA
CDR3: CASSLRQGTHNEQFF
DNA: TGCGCCAGCAGCTTGAGACAGGGCACCCACAATGAGCAGTTCTTC

V: TRBV7-6
J: TRBJ2-3
D: NA
size: NA
CDR3: CASSSRRGGTDTQYF
DNA: TGTGCCAGCAGTTCAAGGAGGGGTGGCACAGATACGCAGTATTTT

V: TRBV28
J: TRBJ2-1
D: TRBD2
size: NA
CDR3: CASLGLGRANEQFF
DNA: TGTGCCAGTTTGGGACTAGGGAGGGCCAATGAGCAGTTCTTC

V: TRBV28
J: TRBJ1-3
D: NA
size: NA
CDR3: CASSLLIRAERNTIYF
DNA: TGTGCCAGCAGTTTACTCATCAGGGCCGAAAGAAACACCATATATTTT

V: TRBV18
J: TRBJ2-7
D: NA
size: NA
CDR3: CASSSEGVGSSEQYF
DNA: TGTGCCAGCTCATCGGAGGGCGTCGGCTCGTCCGAGCAGTACTTC

V: TRBV5-1
J: TRBJ2-7
D: TRBD1
size: NA
CDR3: CASSVGTGAYEQYF
DNA: TGCGCCAGCAGCGTGGGGACAGGAGCCTACGAGCAGTACTTC

V: TRBV6-1
J: TRBJ2-5
D: TRBD1
size: NA
CDR3: CASSETGTGLEETQYF
DNA: TGTGCCAGCAGTGAAACCGGGACAGGGTTGGAAGAGACCCAGTACTTC

V: TRBV7-2
J: TRBJ2-1
D: TRBD2
size: NA
CDR3: CASSFPGTSGLTSYNEQFF
DNA: TGTGCCAGCAGCTTCCCCGGGACTAGCGGGCTAACCTCCTACAATGAGCAGTTCTTC

V: TRBV10-1
J: TRBJ2-1
D: TRBD2
size: NA
CDR3: CASSGLAGLSYNEQFF
DNA: TGCGCCAGCTCTGGACTAGCGGGTCTATCCTACAATGAGCAGTTCTTC

V: TRBV11-3
J: TRBJ2-1
D: NA
size: once
CDR3: CASSFARTHPANYNEQFF
DNA: TGTGCCAGCAGCTTCGCCAGAACCCACCCAGCGAACTACAATGAGCAGTTCTTC

V: TRBV6-1
J: TRBJ1-5
D: NA
size: NA
CDR3: CATRDRFSNQPQHF
DNA: TGTGCCACACGTGACAGATTTAGCAATCAGCCCCAGCATTTT

V: TRBV7-9
J: TRBJ2-5
D: NA
size: NA
CDR3: CASSPRGYRAYQETQYF
DNA: TGTGCCAGCAGCCCTCGAGGATACAGGGCCTACCAAGAGACCCAGTACTTC

V: TRBV7-3
J: TRBJ2-5
D: NA
size: NA
CDR3: CASSPWGEETQYF
DNA: TGTGCCAGCAGCCCCTGGGGGGAAGAGACCCAGTACTTC

V: TRBV9
J: TRBJ2-3
D: NA
size: once
CDR3: CASSVAGDTYTQYF
DNA: TGTGCCAGCAGCGTAGCGGGGGACACCTATACGCAGTATTTT

V: TRBV7-3
J: TRBJ2-7
D: TRBD2
size: NA
CDR3: CASSRTSGGSYEQYF
DNA: TGTGCCAGCAGCCGGACTAGCGGGGGGTCCTACGAGCAGTACTTC

V: TRBV2
J: TRBJ2-1
D: TRBD2
size: NA
CDR3: CASSIGTSGMDEQFF
DNA: TGTGCCAGCAGTATCGGGACTAGCGGTATGGATGAGCAGTTCTTC

V: TRBV12-5
J: TRBJ1-1
D: NA
size: NA
CDR3: CASGKEGGTEAFF
DNA: TGTGCTAGTGGAAAGGAGGGGGGCACTGAAGCTTTCTTT